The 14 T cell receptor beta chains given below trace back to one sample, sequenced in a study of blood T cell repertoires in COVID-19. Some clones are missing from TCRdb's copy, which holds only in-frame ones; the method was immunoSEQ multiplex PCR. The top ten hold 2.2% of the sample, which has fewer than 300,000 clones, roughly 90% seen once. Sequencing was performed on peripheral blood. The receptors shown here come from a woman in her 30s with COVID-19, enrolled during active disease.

In nucleotides, the CDR3 is TGCAGCGTTTACGACAGGGTCGGGCAGTTCTTC. It translates to CSVYDRVGQFF. This chain connects TRBV29-1 to TRBJ2-1; TRBD1 matches 7 bases. Germline loops: CDR1 SQVTM, CDR2 ANQGSEA. CDR3 length equals 11 residues. J lost 12 bases, V lost 5 bases, and 7 bases had no gene match.

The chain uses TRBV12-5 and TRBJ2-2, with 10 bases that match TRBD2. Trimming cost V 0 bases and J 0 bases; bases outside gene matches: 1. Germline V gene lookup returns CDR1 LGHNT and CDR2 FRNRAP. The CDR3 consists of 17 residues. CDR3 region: CASGLVAGGTNTGELFF. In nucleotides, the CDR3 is TGTGCTAGTGGTTTGGTAGCGGGAGGGACGAACACCGGGGAGCTGTTTTTT.

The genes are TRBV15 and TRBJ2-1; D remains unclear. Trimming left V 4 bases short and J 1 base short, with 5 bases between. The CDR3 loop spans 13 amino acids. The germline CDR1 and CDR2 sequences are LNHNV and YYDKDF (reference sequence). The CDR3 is CATSTSSYNEQFF. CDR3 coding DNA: TGTGCCACCAGCACGAGTTCCTACAATGAGCAGTTCTTC.

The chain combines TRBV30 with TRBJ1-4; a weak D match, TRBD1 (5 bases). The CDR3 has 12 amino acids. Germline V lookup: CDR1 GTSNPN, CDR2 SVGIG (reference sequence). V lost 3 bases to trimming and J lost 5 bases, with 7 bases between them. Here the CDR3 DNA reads TGTGCCTGGAGGCGGGGGAATGAAAAACTGTTTTTT. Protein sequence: CAWRRGNEKLFF.

CDR3 protein: CASSHGQGNKNTEAFF. CDR3 sequence (DNA): TGTGCCAGCTCTCACGGACAGGGGAACAAGAACACTGAAGCTTTCTTT. V and J are TRBV18 and TRBJ1-1; 9 nucleotides line up with TRBD1. The CDR3 sequence is 16 residues long. CDR1 KGHSH and CDR2 LQKENI come from the germline V gene. Trimming at V came to 6 bases and at J to 1 base, leaving 9 bases not matched to a gene.

The CDR3 region is CASSSGTSGDTDTQYF. For the CDR3, the DNA is TGCGCCAGCAGCAGCGGGACTAGCGGGGACACAGATACGCAGTATTTT. The V gene is TRBV5-1, the J gene TRBJ2-3; 13 bases map to TRBD2. CDR1 SGHRS and CDR2 YFSETQ come from the germline V gene. The CDR3 spans 16 residues. With V trimmed by 4 bases and J by 2 bases, 4 bases remained unmatched.

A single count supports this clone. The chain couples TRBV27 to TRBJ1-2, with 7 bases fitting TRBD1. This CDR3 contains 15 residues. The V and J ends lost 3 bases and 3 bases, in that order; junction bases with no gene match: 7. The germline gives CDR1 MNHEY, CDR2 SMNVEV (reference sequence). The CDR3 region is CASSFAGGSDYGYTF. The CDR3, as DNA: TGTGCCAGCAGTTTTGCAGGGGGTTCCGACTATGGCTACACCTTC.

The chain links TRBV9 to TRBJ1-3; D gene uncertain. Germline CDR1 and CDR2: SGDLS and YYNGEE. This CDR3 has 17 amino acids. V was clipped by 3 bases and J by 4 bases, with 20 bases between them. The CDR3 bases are TGTGCCAGCAGCGCCACCCATTCTGGAATGGGCGGAAACACCATATATTTT. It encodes CASSATHSGMGGNTIYF.

The CDR3 reads CASSPGLWDQPQHF. DNA for the CDR3: TGTGCCAGCAGTCCAGGGCTTTGGGATCAGCCCCAGCATTTT. The chain recombines TRBV6-6 with TRBJ1-5, with a weak D call TRBD1 (5 bases). With 5 bases removed from V and 5 bases from J, the gap between germline ends came to 13 bases. The germline V gene has CDR1 MNHNY and CDR2 SVGAGI (reference sequence). CDR3 size: 14 residues.

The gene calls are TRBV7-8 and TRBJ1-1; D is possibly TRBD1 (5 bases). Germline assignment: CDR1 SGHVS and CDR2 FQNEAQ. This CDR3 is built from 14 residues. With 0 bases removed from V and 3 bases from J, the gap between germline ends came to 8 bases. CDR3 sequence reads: CASSLAKGDTEAFF. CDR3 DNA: TGTGCCAGCAGCTTAGCGAAAGGGGACACTGAAGCTTTCTTT.

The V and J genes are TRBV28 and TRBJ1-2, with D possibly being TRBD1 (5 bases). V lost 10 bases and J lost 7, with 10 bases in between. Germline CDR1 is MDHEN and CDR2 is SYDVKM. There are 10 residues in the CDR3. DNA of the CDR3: TGTGCCACCCAGGGCGCTGGCTACACCTTC. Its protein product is CATQGAGYTF.

CDR3 loop: CASSLRDRGRNYGYTF. In DNA, the CDR3 is TGTGCCAGCAGCTTACGGGACAGGGGGCGCAACTATGGCTACACCTTC. This rearrangement joins TRBV7-9 to TRBJ1-2; 12 nucleotides match TRBD1. Germline CDR1 is SEHNR and CDR2 is FQNEAQ (reference sequence). The CDR3 runs 16 residues. J gave up 2 bases and V 2 bases, and 3 bases lay outside the gene matches.

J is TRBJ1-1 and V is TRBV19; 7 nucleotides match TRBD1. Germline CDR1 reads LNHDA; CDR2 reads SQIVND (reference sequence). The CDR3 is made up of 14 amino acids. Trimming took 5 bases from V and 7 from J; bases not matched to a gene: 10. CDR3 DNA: TGTGCCAGTAGTTCCCGCAGGGGACAGATTGAAGCTTTCTTT. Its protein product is CASSSRRGQIEAFF.

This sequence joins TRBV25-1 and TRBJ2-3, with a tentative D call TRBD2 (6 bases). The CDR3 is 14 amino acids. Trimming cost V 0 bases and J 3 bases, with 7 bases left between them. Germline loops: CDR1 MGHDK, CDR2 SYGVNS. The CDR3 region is CASSEYGGTDTQYF. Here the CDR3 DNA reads TGTGCCAGCAGTGAATACGGGGGAACAGATACGCAGTATTTT.